What follows are 21 T cell receptor beta chains derived from one specimen sequenced in a study of cytomegalovirus exposure and HLA in healthy donors. The PCR contained 60 Vbeta and 13 Jbeta primers. This table comes from immunoSEQ multiplex PCR, and its TCRdb copy is limited to in-frame clones, with some not included. This table has approximately 190,000 clones, 80% to 85% appearing once. The sequenced material came from PBMCs. These receptors were collected from a woman between 18 and 29 years old in good health and CMV-seronegative.

The J gene is TRBJ2-2, the V gene TRBV5-1; 7 positions match TRBD1. This CDR3 has 15 residues. J lost 1 base, V lost 2 bases, and 2 bases had no gene match. CDR1 SGHRS and CDR2 YFSETQ come from the germline V gene. The CDR3 protein is CASSLGGLNTGELFF. In DNA form, the CDR3 reads TGCGCCAGCAGCTTAGGGGGCCTGAACACCGGGGAGCTGTTTTTT.

The chain uses TRBV7-2 and TRBJ2-5; no definite D call. There are 13 residues in the CDR3. Germline CDR1 and CDR2: SGHTA and FQGNSA. Trimming removed 1 base from V and 2 bases from J, with 5 bases in between. CDR3 sequence reads: CASSLGPQETQYF. The CDR3 DNA reads TGTGCCAGCAGCTTAGGGCCGCAAGAGACCCAGTACTTC.

The V gene is TRBV6-1, the J gene TRBJ2-1, with 16 nucleotides matching TRBD2. Germline assignment: CDR1 MNHNS and CDR2 SASEGT. The V and J ends lost 6 bases and 4 bases, in that order; junction bases with no gene match: 0. The CDR3 sequence is 15 residues long. CDR3 coding DNA: TGTGCCAGCAGGGGACTAGCGGGAGGGTACAATGAGCAGTTCTTC. It translates to CASRGLAGGYNEQFF.

The chain uses TRBV2 and TRBJ1-6; 8 nucleotides agree with TRBD1. V gave up 7 bases and J gave up 10 bases; unmatched junction bases: 12. CDR1 SNHLY and CDR2 FYNNEI come from the germline V gene. CDR3 length: 15 amino acids. The chain's CDR3 is CASTTDRVWGSPLHF. The CDR3 region has the DNA TGTGCCAGCACTACGGACAGGGTTTGGGGGTCACCCCTCCACTTT.

The chain couples TRBV25-1 to TRBJ2-7, with 8 bases matching TRBD2. V shed 1 base, J shed 4 bases, and the junction held 3 bases outside the gene matches. CDR3 size: 14 residues. CDR1 and CDR2 (germline): MGHDK, SYGVNS. The CDR3 loop reads CASSESPGGYEQYF. CDR3 coding DNA: TGTGCCAGCAGTGAATCCCCGGGGGGGTACGAGCAGTACTTC.

The rearrangement uses TRBV9 and TRBJ2-2; 8 bases map to TRBD1. The CDR3 extends over 14 amino acids. The germline V gene encodes CDR1 SGDLS and CDR2 YYNGEE. V lost 6 bases, J lost 2 bases, and 3 bases stayed unmatched. The CDR3 DNA reads as TGTGCCAGCAAACAGGGGGGAAACACCGGGGAGCTGTTTTTT. Translating gives CASKQGGNTGELFF.

The chain uses TRBV6-1 and TRBJ2-7; 9 bases align to TRBD1. Germline CDR1 MNHNS, CDR2 SASEGT. The CDR3 loop spans 13 amino acids. The V and J ends lost 6 bases and 5 bases, in that order; junction bases with no gene match: 5. DNA for the CDR3: TGTGCCAGCAGGGGGACAGGGTCCCACGAGCAGTACTTC. Amino acid sequence: CASRGTGSHEQYF.

The genes are TRBV6-6 and TRBJ2-2; 7 bases are shared with TRBD1. CDR1 and CDR2 (germline): MNHNY, SVGAGI (reference sequence). J was trimmed by 7 bases and V by 6 bases; bases with no gene match: 5. This CDR3 spans 13 amino acids. The chain's CDR3 is CASRNRGNGELFF. The DNA of the CDR3 is TGTGCCAGCAGGAACAGGGGTAACGGGGAGCTGTTTTTT.

The chain couples TRBV4-1 to TRBJ2-5, with D perhaps TRBD1 (6 bases). The J call may be mistaken, given a closer DNA end match to TRBJ2-7. The germline gives CDR1 MGHRA, CDR2 YSYEKL. The CDR3 runs 15 residues. CDR3 in amino acids: CASSQERDNTYEQYF. CDR3 DNA sequence: TGCGCCAGCAGCCAAGAACGGGACAATACCTACGAGCAGTACTTC.

J is TRBJ2-5 and V is TRBV6-6; D unresolved. TRBJ2-7 matches the DNA end more closely, so the J call is doubtful. The CDR3 is 12 residues long. The germline CDR1 and CDR2 sequences are MNHNY and SVGAGI (reference sequence). The CDR3 nucleotides read TGTGCCAGCAGTTCTCCCGACTACGAGCAGTACTTC. Its translation is CASSSPDYEQYF.

J is TRBJ1-1 and V is TRBV6-6, with D unresolved. This CDR3 has 15 amino acids. V lost 2 bases to trimming and J lost 0 bases, with 10 bases between them. The germline V gene encodes CDR1 MNHNY and CDR2 SVGAGI (reference sequence). The DNA of the CDR3 is TGTGCCAGCAGTTACGTGGGCAGAATGAACACTGAAGCTTTCTTT. This translates into CASSYVGRMNTEAFF.

The gene calls are TRBV30 and TRBJ2-7; 7 bases agree with TRBD1. V lost 3 bases to trimming and J lost 0 bases; unmatched junction nucleotides: 11. Germline-derived CDR1 and CDR2 are GTSNPN and SVGIG (reference sequence). The CDR3 consists of 16 residues. This CDR3 is CAWSDLDRISSYEQYF. CDR3 bases: TGTGCCTGGAGCGACCTGGACAGGATCTCCTCCTACGAGCAGTACTTC.

The chain recombines TRBV6-6 with TRBJ1-1; 10 bases align to TRBD1. Germline values: CDR1 MNHNY, CDR2 SVGAGI (reference sequence). The CDR3 runs to 13 residues. With V trimmed by 8 bases and J by 5 bases, 5 bases remained unmatched. CDR3 sequence: CASGGQGTTEAFF. The CDR3 region has the DNA TGTGCCAGCGGGGGACAGGGGACAACTGAAGCTTTCTTT.

The chain combines TRBV4-1 with TRBJ2-5; 7 nucleotides align to TRBD1. This CDR3 comprises 17 residues. CDR1 is MGHRA, CDR2 YSYEKL, per germline. V dropped 1 base and J dropped 9; count of bases not matched to a gene: 17. The CDR3 DNA reads TGCGCCAGCAGCCAAGGGGCGGCAGATCTCTCTACAGGGGCCCAGTACTTC. Protein product: CASSQGAADLSTGAQYF.

Only a few counts were recorded for this clone. The chain links TRBV28 to TRBJ1-1; D uncertain. The CDR3 loop spans 12 amino acids. V lost 6 bases and J lost 5, with 10 bases in between. Looked up from germline, CDR1 is MDHEN and CDR2 is SYDVKM. The CDR3 reads CASSISVTEAFF. The CDR3 nucleotides are TGTGCCAGCAGCATATCGGTAACTGAAGCTTTCTTT.

The chain couples TRBV18 to TRBJ2-2; 7 bases fit TRBD2. Germline V gene lookup returns CDR1 KGHSH and CDR2 LQKENI. J lost 0 bases, V lost 3 bases, and 4 bases had no gene match. This CDR3 comprises 16 residues. CDR3 amino acids: CASSPGGSANTGELFF. The CDR3, as DNA: TGTGCCAGCTCACCGGGCGGGAGTGCGAACACCGGGGAGCTGTTTTTT. Filled out from reference TRBV18 and TRBJ2-2, the complete variable domain reads NAGVMQNPRHLVRRRGQEARLRCSPMKGHSHVYWYRQLPEEGLKFMVYLQKENIIDESGMPKERFSAEFPKEGPSILRIQQVVRGDSAAYFCASSPGGSANTGELFFGEGSRLTVL.

In DNA form, the CDR3 reads TGTGCCAGCAGCTTAGTCGCGGGAGTAGAGACCCAGTACTTC. It encodes CASSLVAGVETQYF. This chain joins TRBV7-3 and TRBJ2-5, with 7 bases identical to TRBD2. Germline V CDR1 and CDR2: SGHTA, FQGTGA. This CDR3 comprises 14 residues. V was clipped by 2 bases and J by 4 bases; unmatched bases: 4.

The chain links TRBV5-1 to TRBJ2-7; possibly TRBD1 for D (7 bases). Germline CDR1 SGHRS, CDR2 YFSETQ. The CDR3 spans 12 residues. With 4 bases removed from V and 4 bases from J, the gap between germline ends came to 9 bases. CDR3 in amino acids: CASSAGQYEQYF. In DNA form, the CDR3 reads TGCGCCAGCAGCGCGGGACAGTACGAGCAGTACTTC.

The chain uses TRBV9 and TRBJ2-3; 9 bases line up with TRBD1. The CDR3 runs 14 residues. After removal of 4 bases from V and 4 bases from J, the junction contained 4 bases not matched to a gene. Germline CDR1 is SGDLS and CDR2 is YYNGEE. The chain's CDR3 is CASSSRTGADTQYF. The CDR3 bases are TGTGCCAGCAGCAGCCGGACAGGGGCAGATACGCAGTATTTT.

This clone was observed once. The chain links TRBV4-2 to TRBJ2-1, with a weak D call TRBD1 (6 bases). With 1 base removed from V and 10 bases from J, the gap between germline ends came to 14 bases. CDR1 is LGHNA, CDR2 YNFKEQ, per germline. This CDR3 is built from 14 residues. The CDR3 sequence is CASSQVGALGEQFF. The CDR3 nucleotides read TGTGCCAGCAGCCAAGTGGGGGCGCTTGGGGAGCAGTTCTTC.

V and J are TRBV5-8 and TRBJ1-5, with 8 bases matching TRBD1. This CDR3 comprises 16 residues. Trimming took 6 bases from V and 4 from J; bases not matched to a gene: 12. Per germline, CDR1 SGHTS and CDR2 YDEGEE. CDR3: CASTPTGASGNQPQHF. The CDR3 nucleotides are TGTGCCAGCACCCCGACAGGGGCGTCCGGGAATCAGCCCCAGCATTTT.